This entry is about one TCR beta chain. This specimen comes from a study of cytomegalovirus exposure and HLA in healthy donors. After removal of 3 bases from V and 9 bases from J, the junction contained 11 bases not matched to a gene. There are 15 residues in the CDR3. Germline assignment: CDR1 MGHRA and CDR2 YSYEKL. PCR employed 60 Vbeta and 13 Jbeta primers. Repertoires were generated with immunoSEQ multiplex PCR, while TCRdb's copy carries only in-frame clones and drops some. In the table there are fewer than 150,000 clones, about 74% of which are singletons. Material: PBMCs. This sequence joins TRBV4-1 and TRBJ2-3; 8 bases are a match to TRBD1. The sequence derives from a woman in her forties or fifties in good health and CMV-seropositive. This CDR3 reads CASSQGQEARGTQYF. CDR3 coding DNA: TGCGCCAGCAGCCAGGGACAGGAAGCCCGAGGAACGCAGTATTTT.